These 21 T cell receptor beta chains came from one sample sequenced in a study of T cells after yellow fever vaccination. Via MiXCR, TCRdb re-called the 5' RACE reads, giving one row per CDR3 protein. The data hold fewer than 150,000 distinct CDR3 sequences, with roughly 7.2% observed a single time. Specimen: CD4+ T cells sorted from PBMCs, collected 35 to 50 days after the first yellow fever vaccination. Source of these receptors: a man aged 18 to 29 who received the YFV17D yellow fever vaccine.

This clonotype was seen a few times. The CDR3 reads CASSLFGTSGGRGEQYV. The CDR3 nucleotides are TGTGCCAGCAGCTTGTTTGGGACTAGCGGGGGGCGAGGCGAGCAGTACGTC. The chain joins TRBV5-4 to TRBJ2-7, with 15 bases that match TRBD2. The germline V gene has CDR1 SGHNT and CDR2 YYREEE (reference sequence). V lost 1 base, J lost 6 bases, and 8 bases stayed unmatched. The CDR3 loop spans 17 amino acids.

This clonotype was counted many times. The chain uses TRBV20-1 and TRBJ2-3; 7 bases map to TRBD2. The V and J ends lost 3 bases and 6 bases, in that order; junction bases with no gene match: 12. CDR3 length: 15 residues. CDR1 is DFQATT, CDR2 SNEGSKA, per germline (reference sequence). The CDR3 DNA reads TGCAGTGCTAGCCGGGACTATCCCCTTTCCGATACGCAGTATTTT. It codes for CSASRDYPLSDTQYF.

This clonotype was seen many times. The J gene is TRBJ2-3, the V gene TRBV5-1; TRBD1 agrees at 7 bases. The J segment lost 6 bases and the V segment lost 7 bases, leaving 11 bases of the junction unmatched. The CDR3 contains 14 residues. Germline CDR1 SGHRS, CDR2 YFSETQ. The CDR3 nucleotides read TGCGCCAGCGCGACAGGGAGCTTTACCGATACGCAGTATTTT. It translates to CASATGSFTDTQYF.

Ten or more counts support this clonotype. A much larger clone lies one base from this, so it may be a read error. This sequence joins TRBV7-9 and TRBJ2-4, with 9 positions matching TRBD2. CDR1 SEHNR and CDR2 FQNEAQ come from the germline V gene (reference sequence). The CDR3 extends over 16 amino acids. CDR3 nucleotides: TGTGCCGGCAGCGCCAGCGGGGGGCTAGCCAAAAACATTCAGTACTTC. Amino acid sequence: CAGSASGGLAKNIQYF.

In its sample, this clonotype was seen many times. The V gene is TRBV18, the J gene TRBJ2-3; perhaps TRBD1 as D (8 bases). Germline V gives CDR1 KGHSH, CDR2 LQKENI. V was clipped by 6 bases and J by 3 bases, with 22 bases between them. The CDR3 sequence is 17 residues long. CDR3 residues: CASSKRSDRGGTDTQYF. The DNA of the CDR3 is TGTGCCAGCTCGAAACGATCAGACAGGGGAGGGACAGATACGCAGTATTTT.

This clonotype was observed a single time. A read error may be the cause here, since a much bigger clone is one base away. The V call is TRBV12-3 or TRBV12-4, the J call TRBJ1-3, with D maybe TRBD1 (5 bases). Trimming removed 2 bases at V and 6 bases at J, with 11 bases between. This CDR3 comprises 14 residues. The CDR3 spells CASSLWGWENTIYF. The CDR3 nucleotides are TGTGCCAGCAGTTTATGGGGGTGGGAAAACACCATATATTTT.

This clonotype showed up many times. The chain has TRBV7-2 and TRBJ1-4, with TRBD1 as a possible D gene (5 bases). This CDR3 has 13 amino acids. From germline, CDR1 is SGHTA and CDR2 FQGNSA. Trimming removed 1 base at V and 7 bases at J, with 7 bases between. CDR3 protein: CASSLGRGEKLFF. The CDR3 DNA sequence: TGTGCCAGCAGCTTAGGGAGGGGTGAAAAACTGTTTTTT.

In regard to this clonotype: This clone may be a read error of a much larger clone one base away. V is TRBV7-9 and J is TRBJ2-3; a weak D match, TRBD1 (5 bases). V was shortened by 5 bases and J by 5 bases, with 8 bases between the two germline ends. Germline V gene sequence: CDR1 SEHNR, CDR2 FQNEAQ (reference sequence). The CDR3 covers 12 residues. The CDR3 protein is CASSAGQDTQYF. In nucleotides, the CDR3 is TGTGCCAGCAGCGCCGGACAAGATACGCAGTATTTT.

This clonotype was detected many times. The chain carries TRBV25-1 and TRBJ1-4; D perhaps matches TRBD1 (5 bases). V gave up 1 base and J gave up 5 bases, with 8 bases separating them. Germline CDR1 reads MGHDK; CDR2 reads SYGVNS. This CDR3 contains 14 residues. The CDR3 region is CASSELGANEKLFF. The CDR3 DNA follows: TGTGCCAGCAGTGAATTAGGGGCGAATGAAAAACTGTTTTTT. Filled out from reference TRBV25-1 and TRBJ1-4, the complete variable domain reads EADIYQTPRYLVIGTGKKITLECSQTMGHDKMYWYQQDPGMELHLIHYSYGVNSTEKGDLSSESTVSRIRTEHFPLTLESARPSHTSQYLCASSELGANEKLFFGSGTQLSVL.

This clonotype was seen a handful of times. The CDR3 sequence: CASSEYPGYEQYF. The CDR3 nucleotides read TGTGCCAGCAGTGAATACCCAGGCTACGAGCAGTACTTC. The chain couples TRBV25-1 to TRBJ2-7; D call uncertain. CDR1 and CDR2 from the germline V gene are MGHDK and SYGVNS. This CDR3 has 13 amino acids. Deletions cut 0 bases from V and 3 bases from J, with 6 bases between.

This clonotype was observed at least ten times. The chain couples TRBV20-1 to TRBJ2-3; D unresolved. CDR1 and CDR2 from the germline V gene are DFQATT and SNEGSKA (reference sequence). Trimming stripped 6 bases from V and 6 bases from J, with 13 bases between. There are 12 residues in the CDR3. CDR3 protein: CSAVPRPDTQYF. The CDR3, as DNA: TGCAGTGCAGTCCCCCGGCCGGATACGCAGTATTTT.

This sequence joins TRBV7-2 and TRBJ2-5; D call uncertain. The V end lost 1 base, the J end lost 5 bases, and 8 bases lay between the germline ends. This CDR3 has 13 amino acids. Germline CDR1 and CDR2: SGHTA and FQGNSA. Written as DNA, the CDR3 is TGTGCCAGCAGCTTAGACTATAGCGAGACCCAGTACTTC. Protein sequence: CASSLDYSETQYF.

This clonotype has a count of ten or more. The chain employs TRBV6-1 and TRBJ2-1; D unclear. CDR1 is MNHNS and CDR2 is SASEGT in the germline V gene. CDR3 length: 13 residues. V lost 6 bases and J 3 bases, leaving 9 bases between the germline ends. CDR3 sequence reads: CASRLSDYNEQFF. The CDR3 DNA sequence: TGTGCCAGCAGGCTCTCAGACTACAATGAGCAGTTCTTC.

This clonotype was picked up many times. V and J are TRBV5-4 and TRBJ2-1; 7 bases map to TRBD2. V was clipped by 5 bases and J by 0 bases; unmatched bases: 5. The CDR3 is made up of 15 amino acids. CDR1 and CDR2 (germline): SGHNT, YYREEE (reference sequence). The CDR3 DNA sequence: TGTGCCAGCAGACCAACTAGCGACTCCTACAATGAGCAGTTCTTC. Its protein product is CASRPTSDSYNEQFF.

This clonotype came up many times. This rearrangement joins TRBV6-5 to TRBJ1-1; no firm D call. Trimming took off 3 bases at V and 7 bases at J, with 18 bases between the two ends. Per germline, CDR1 MNHEY and CDR2 SVGAGI. The CDR3 extends over 15 amino acids. CDR3 in amino acids: CASSYRIKALHEAFF. Written as DNA, the CDR3 is TGTGCCAGCAGTTATAGAATAAAGGCGTTACATGAAGCTTTCTTT.

There are many counts of this clonotype. The J gene is TRBJ2-7, the V gene TRBV20-1, with D unclear. CDR3 size: 14 residues. CDR1 is DFQATT and CDR2 is SNEGSKA in the germline V gene (reference sequence). The V end lost 0 bases, the J end lost 0 bases, and 9 bases lay between the germline ends. The CDR3 loop is CSARDSRSSYEQYV. The CDR3 bases are TGCAGTGCTAGAGATAGTCGTAGCTCCTACGAGCAGTACGTC.

This clonotype was observed at least ten times. The CDR3 spells CASSLAGSGELFF. The CDR3 DNA sequence: TGTGCCAGCAGCTTAGCGGGCAGCGGGGAGCTGTTTTTT. V usage is TRBV7-3 and J usage is TRBJ2-2; maybe TRBD2 (5 bases). Germline-derived CDR1 and CDR2 are SGHTA and FQGTGA. The CDR3 has 13 residues. Trimming left V 2 bases short and J 7 bases short, with 8 bases between.

This clonotype was detected many times. The V and J genes are TRBV6-2 or TRBV6-3 and TRBJ1-2; 9 nucleotides line up with TRBD1. The CDR3 has 13 amino acids. Germline values: CDR1 MNHEY, CDR2 SVGEGT. The junction had 1 base not matched to a gene; V was cut back by 4 bases and J by 4 bases. CDR3 amino acids: CASSSGQGYGYTF. The CDR3 bases are TGTGCCAGCAGTTCGGGACAGGGCTATGGCTACACCTTC.

The rearrangement joins TRBV4-2 to TRBJ1-1; D is unclear. V was clipped by 4 bases and J by 8 bases, with 11 bases between them. Germline V gene data show CDR1 as LGHNA and CDR2 as YNFKEQ. This CDR3 contains 12 residues. The CDR3 coding sequence is TGTGCCAGCAGCCCCGGGGTCATGGAAGCTTTCTTT. Protein: CASSPGVMEAFF.

Many counts were recorded for this clonotype. This chain joins TRBV6-2 or TRBV6-3 and TRBJ2-3; 7 nucleotides match TRBD1. V shed 6 bases, J shed 0 bases, and the junction held 12 bases outside the gene matches. Germline lookup yields CDR1 MNHEY and CDR2 SVGEGT. The CDR3 covers 17 residues. This CDR3 is CASRGLQGKTSTDTQYF. DNA for the CDR3: TGTGCCAGCAGAGGTCTACAGGGGAAAACTAGCACAGATACGCAGTATTTT.

This clonotype was picked up many times. The chain is built from TRBV18 and TRBJ2-3, with D unclear. The CDR3 contains 15 residues. Germline V gene lookup returns CDR1 KGHSH and CDR2 LQKENI. The V end was cut by 0 bases, the J end by 2 bases, with 9 bases between. The CDR3 region has the DNA TGTGCCAGCTCACCACCCGGGCGGACCACAGATACGCAGTATTTT. Its protein product is CASSPPGRTTDTQYF.